This entry describes one T cell receptor beta chain. Its antigen is not known. These data originate in a study of T cell responses to AZD1222 COVID-19 vaccine. Study-wide points: AZD1222 recipients seropositive at baseline numbered only six or seven. After two AZD1222 doses, spike-specific TCR breadth and depth rose versus day 0.

Measured with immunoSEQ multiplex PCR; TCRdb has only the in-frame clones, and not every one. The repertoire holds roughly 170,000 clones, with about 89% as singletons. The CDR3 is 15 amino acids. The V and J ends lost 1 base and 1 base respectively, with 11 bases between them. CDR1 SGHTA and CDR2 FQGNSA come from the germline V gene. This TCR derives from an adult in good health. The specimen comprised peripheral blood, sampled on day 0 of AZD1222 vaccination. J is TRBJ2-7 and V is TRBV7-2; D possibly corresponds to TRBD2 (7 bases). The CDR3 protein is CASSLGGGQSYEQYF. The CDR3 DNA sequence: TGTGCCAGCAGCTTAGGCGGGGGCCAATCCTACGAGCAGTACTTC.